The 18 T cell receptor beta chains in this list originate from one sample, sequenced in a study of PD-1 blockade in classical Hodgkin lymphoma. Time point specified: cycle 4 day 1 (C4D1), after 5 to 7 weeks of nivolumab. Each and every patient relapsed after autologous stem cell transplantation, and patients got differing brentuximab vedotin exposure. This table comes from immunoSEQ multiplex PCR, and its TCRdb copy is limited to in-frame clones, with some not included. This table holds 23,000 or so clones, approximately 68% found once. The input for sequencing was peripheral blood mononuclear cells (PBMCs), taken before the fourth cycle of nivolumab. The receptors were sampled from a human donor with classical Hodgkin lymphoma.

This rearrangement joins TRBV7-5 to TRBJ1-1; no check of the table's D call, TRBD1, against the DNA was made. TRBV7-5 is termed a pseudogene. The CDR3 length is 14 residues. This chain's CDR3 is CARSPQGGNTEAFF. CDR3 coding DNA: TGTGCCAGAAGCCCCCAGGGGGGGAACACTGAAGCTTTCTTT.

The chain is built from TRBV5-1 and TRBJ1-3, with TRBD1 as a possible D gene (5 bases). V dropped 0 bases and J dropped 0 bases, with 13 bases sitting between them. CDR3 length: 17 amino acids. The germline V gene encodes CDR1 SGHRS and CDR2 YFSETQ. The CDR3 DNA reads as TGCGCCAGCAGCTTGGCGGGGACCGCTGTCTCTGGAAACACCATATATTTT. It translates to CASSLAGTAVSGNTIYF.

The V call is TRBV2, the J call TRBJ1-5, with 9 bases that match TRBD1. The CDR3 runs 15 residues. After removal of 6 bases from V and 3 bases from J, the junction contained 6 bases not matched to a gene. Germline loops: CDR1 SNHLY, CDR2 FYNNEI. The CDR3 sequence is CASRDTGGNNQPQHF. The CDR3 coding sequence is TGTGCCAGCAGGGATACAGGGGGCAACAATCAGCCCCAGCATTTT. The whole variable domain, remainder taken from reference TRBV2 and TRBJ1-5, is EPEVTQTPSHQVTQMGQEVILRCVPISNHLYFYWYRQILGQKVEFLVSFYNNEISEKSEIFDDQFSVERPDGSNFTLKIRSTKLEDSAMYFCASRDTGGNNQPQHFGDGTRLSIL.

This chain uses TRBV6-6 with TRBJ1-2; no reliable D call. Looked up from germline, CDR1 is MNHNY and CDR2 is SVGAGI (reference sequence). This CDR3 has 14 amino acids. V was pared by 7 bases and J by 6 bases, with 18 bases between. Here the CDR3 DNA reads TGTGCCAGCACAAGCAAGGCGGGGTATGATGGCTACACCTTC. Translating it yields CASTSKAGYDGYTF.

The chain employs TRBV6-9 and TRBJ2-5; perhaps TRBD2 as D (6 bases). The germline gives CDR1 MNHGY, CDR2 SVAAGI. Trimming left V 6 bases short and J 6 bases short, with 23 bases between. There are 16 residues in the CDR3. As DNA, the CDR3 is TGTGCCAGCAGCCCCTGGGCCAGGGCTGGGAGGAAGACCCAGTACTTC. It codes for CASSPWARAGRKTQYF.

J is TRBJ2-7 and V is TRBV19, with 7 bases that match TRBD1. The CDR3 contains 15 residues. Unmatched junction bases numbered 14, after V lost 11 bases and J lost 1 base. Germline V gives CDR1 LNHDA, CDR2 SQIVND (reference sequence). The CDR3 DNA reads as TGTGCCTCATCCCCCGGGGCAGGGGGTTCCTACGAGCAGTACTTC. Translating gives CASSPGAGGSYEQYF.

This rearrangement joins TRBV2 to TRBJ2-2, with a weak D call TRBD2 (5 bases). The CDR3 consists of 14 residues. The germline V gene has CDR1 SNHLY and CDR2 FYNNEI. V lost 7 bases to trimming and J lost 4 bases, with 13 bases between them. The CDR3 spells CASIPDGSTGELFF. The DNA for the CDR3 is TGTGCCAGCATCCCGGATGGGAGCACCGGGGAGCTGTTTTTT. Variable domain in full (rest from reference TRBV2 and TRBJ2-2): EPEVTQTPSHQVTQMGQEVILRCVPISNHLYFYWYRQILGQKVEFLVSFYNNEISEKSEIFDDQFSVERPDGSNFTLKIRSTKLEDSAMYFCASIPDGSTGELFFGEGSRLTVL.

The chain links TRBV4-1 to TRBJ1-3; 9 positions agree with TRBD1. The V and J ends lost 10 bases and 4 bases, in that order; junction bases with no gene match: 11. The CDR3 loop spans 15 amino acids. Germline CDR1 is MGHRA and CDR2 is YSYEKL. The CDR3 sequence: CANNTPGTGGNTIYF. The CDR3 nucleotides read TGCGCCAACAACACTCCCGGGACAGGGGGAAACACCATATATTTT.

The chain recombines TRBV19 with TRBJ1-6; weak D call: TRBD1 (6 bases). The CDR3 extends over 14 amino acids. Per the germline V gene, CDR1 is LNHDA and CDR2 is SQIVND (reference sequence). Trimming stripped 3 bases from V and 5 bases from J, with 8 bases between. CDR3 coding DNA: TGTGCCAGTAGTATCAGGGGAGATAATTCACCCCTCCACTTT. Amino acids: CASSIRGDNSPLHF.

The chain uses TRBV7-2 and TRBJ1-2; D is unclear. Looked up from germline, CDR1 is SGHTA and CDR2 is FQGNSA. The V end lost 3 bases, the J end lost 6 bases, and 8 bases lay between the germline ends. The CDR3 contains 12 residues. CDR3 nucleotide sequence: TGTGCCAGCAGCTTTGCCTTGGATGGCTACACCTTC. This gives the protein CASSFALDGYTF.

The genes are TRBV18 and TRBJ2-1; D may match TRBD1 or TRBD2 (5 bases each). The germline gives CDR1 KGHSH, CDR2 LQKENI. The CDR3 runs to 15 residues. V was trimmed by 5 bases and J by 5 bases, leaving 16 bases between them. The CDR3 loop is CASSFYAGTHNEQFF. Here the CDR3 DNA reads TGTGCCAGCTCATTCTACGCTGGGACCCACAATGAGCAGTTCTTC.

The gene calls are TRBV27 and TRBJ2-3, with D perhaps matching TRBD1 or TRBD2 (7 bases each). V was shortened by 3 bases and J by 5 bases, with 33 bases between the two germline ends. CDR1 is MNHEY, CDR2 SMNVEV, per germline (reference sequence). There are 21 residues in the CDR3. CDR3 nucleotide sequence: TGTGCCAGCAGTTTTGACGCCCGACAGGGCGCGGTGGGGGGGCCAGGAGATACGCAGTATTTT. This encodes CASSFDARQGAVGGPGDTQYF.

The CDR3 coding sequence is TGTGCCAGCACCCTTGACAGGTCTCTTATCTATGGCTACACCTTC. As protein: CASTLDRSLIYGYTF. The rearrangement joins TRBV28 to TRBJ1-2; possible D gene TRBD1, 6 bases. V lost 7 bases to trimming and J lost 4 bases, with 19 bases between them. This CDR3 comprises 15 residues. The germline gives CDR1 MDHEN, CDR2 SYDVKM.

A single count supports this clone. The genes are TRBV6-1 and TRBJ2-2; D not certain. The germline V gene encodes CDR1 MNHNS and CDR2 SASEGT. V was trimmed by 3 bases and J by 6 bases, leaving 14 bases between them. CDR3 length: 15 residues. In nucleotides, the CDR3 is TGTGCCAGCAGTGAGAGTTTAAGTGGAGCCGGGGAGCTGTTTTTT. This codes for CASSESLSGAGELFF.

The chain recombines TRBV2 with TRBJ2-5; D is unresolved. Trimming shortened V by 3 bases and J by 7 bases, and 15 bases separated the two germline ends. The CDR3 has 14 amino acids. CDR1 SNHLY and CDR2 FYNNEI come from the germline V gene. The CDR3 spells CASSDSYAETTQYF. Here the CDR3 DNA reads TGTGCCAGCAGTGATAGCTATGCAGAGACGACCCAGTACTTC.

This clone was seen a handful of times. The chain joins TRBV7-8 to TRBJ1-1; D uncertain. V lost 5 bases to trimming and J lost 6 bases, with 16 bases between them. Germline V lookup: CDR1 SGHVS, CDR2 FQNEAQ. The CDR3 spans 14 residues. The CDR3 loop is CASSPSPGQAEAFF. As DNA, the CDR3 is TGTGCCAGCAGCCCTAGCCCCGGGCAGGCTGAAGCTTTCTTT.

Details on this clone: An end of the junction differs from the germline gene, which may be a read error. The sample has other DNA sequences that encode this CDR3 too. The rearrangement uses TRBV7-6 and TRBJ2-5, with unresolved D. From germline, CDR1 is SGHVS and CDR2 FNYEAQ. This CDR3 contains 12 residues. The CDR3 DNA sequence: TGTGCCAGCAGCTTAGCCCAAGAGACTCAGTACTTC. This encodes CASSLAQETQYF.

The CDR3 DNA sequence: TGTGCCAGCAGTTTGGGACAGGGGGCTGGTGGCTACACCTTC. Encoded protein: CASSLGQGAGGYTF. The gene calls are TRBV28 and TRBJ1-2, with 12 bases that match TRBD1. CDR3 length: 14 amino acids. Per germline, CDR1 MDHEN and CDR2 SYDVKM. V trimming: 3 bases; J trimming: 7 bases; junction bases outside the gene matches: 3.